A single sample is the source of the 25 T cell receptor beta chains below, sequenced in a study of graft-versus-host responses after intestinal transplantation. No cognate antigen is known for these TCRs. TCRdb keeps only in-frame clones here, not all; method: immunoSEQ multiplex PCR. This repertoire shows under 90,000 clones, less than 95% found once; its top ten account for about 0.38%. Sequencing was performed on unstimulated CD4+ T cells sorted from spleen or lymph node cells, taken before transplant. The receptors derive from a human donor who was the organ donor for an intestinal transplant.

The gene calls are TRBV19 and TRBJ2-7; 11 positions agree with TRBD2. J was trimmed by 0 bases and V by 4 bases; bases with no gene match: 5. Germline V lookup: CDR1 LNHDA, CDR2 SQIVND (reference sequence). This CDR3 is built from 16 residues. CDR3: CASSKAGTSGSYEQYF. CDR3 sequence (DNA): TGTGCCAGTAGTAAAGCCGGGACTAGCGGCTCCTACGAGCAGTACTTC.

The chain uses TRBV28 and TRBJ2-2, with a tentative D call TRBD1 (6 bases). The germline CDR1 and CDR2 sequences are MDHEN and SYDVKM. V lost 5 bases to trimming and J lost 4 bases, with 14 bases between them. The CDR3 extends over 15 amino acids. The CDR3 bases are TGTGCCAGCAGTCCGGCCGGACAGATCACCGGGGAGCTGTTTTTT. It codes for CASSPAGQITGELFF.

The chain carries TRBV4-1 and TRBJ1-5; tentatively, D is TRBD1 (5 bases). This CDR3 has 17 residues. Trimming stripped 1 base from V and 3 bases from J, with 16 bases between. The germline V gene encodes CDR1 MGHRA and CDR2 YSYEKL. The CDR3 DNA follows: TGCGCCAGCAGCCAAGTCACGCCGGGGGGGAACAATCAGCCCCAGCATTTT. It yields the protein CASSQVTPGGNNQPQHF.

This rearrangement joins TRBV2 to TRBJ2-3; 8 bases align to TRBD1. V dropped 10 bases and J dropped 4; count of bases not matched to a gene: 10. Germline values: CDR1 SNHLY, CDR2 FYNNEI. This CDR3 has 14 amino acids. The CDR3 nucleotides are TGTGCCACCTCCCGGGACAGGACTTCAGATACGCAGTATTTT. Translating gives CATSRDRTSDTQYF.

The J gene is TRBJ1-2, the V gene TRBV6-5; 7 bases align to TRBD1. V lost 4 bases, J lost 6 bases, and 8 bases stayed unmatched. Germline CDR1 MNHEY, CDR2 SVGAGI. The CDR3 is made up of 14 amino acids. The CDR3 nucleotides read TGTGCCAGCAGTTCCCCGACAGGGAAAGATGGCTACACCTTC. Translation: CASSSPTGKDGYTF.

Concerning this clone itself: Other nucleotide sequences in the sample specify the same CDR3. The rearrangement links TRBV7-9 to TRBJ1-1; D call uncertain. The CDR3 consists of 14 residues. Per germline, CDR1 SEHNR and CDR2 FQNEAQ (reference sequence). V was clipped by 4 bases and J by 3 bases, with 12 bases between them. CDR3 protein: CASSSTKSDTEAFF. The CDR3 DNA is TGTGCCAGCAGCTCGACAAAGTCCGACACTGAAGCTTTCTTT.

The CDR3 region has the DNA TGTGCCAGCAGCTTACGGGGGGAGACCCAGTACTTC. Residues: CASSLRGETQYF. The chain couples TRBV11-3 to TRBJ2-5; TRBD2 might be the D (6 bases). Trimming removed 2 bases from V and 5 bases from J, with 6 bases in between. The CDR3 has 12 residues. Germline loops: CDR1 SGHNT, CDR2 YENEEA.

The chain uses TRBV29-1 and TRBJ1-2; 9 bases line up with TRBD1. The V gene's germline CDR1 is SQVTM and CDR2 ANQGSEA. This CDR3 is 13 amino acids long. Trimming cost V 5 bases and J 0 bases; bases outside gene matches: 1. The CDR3 spells CSVRDRANYGYTF. The DNA for the CDR3 is TGCAGCGTTCGGGACAGGGCTAACTATGGCTACACCTTC.

V gene TRBV27 combines with J gene TRBJ2-5; D remains ambiguous. This CDR3 contains 15 residues. Trimming took 0 bases from V and 0 from J, leaving 8 bases between them. Germline V CDR1 and CDR2: MNHEY, SMNVEV (reference sequence). Written as DNA, the CDR3 is TGTGCCAGCAGTTTATCTATCCCGTACCAAGAGACCCAGTACTTC. Its protein product is CASSLSIPYQETQYF.

This clone has a single count. CDR3 region: CASSLRVSSTDTQYF. The CDR3 coding sequence is TGTGCCAGCAGCTTACGGGTATCTAGCACAGATACGCAGTATTTT. The chain has TRBV11-3 and TRBJ2-3, with D unclear. The CDR3 sequence is 15 residues long. From germline, CDR1 is SGHNT and CDR2 YENEEA. Between the trimmed V and J ends, which lost 2 bases and 0 bases, there was a span of 9 bases.

The chain carries TRBV29-1 and TRBJ2-1; D possibly corresponds to TRBD2 (5 bases). Germline values: CDR1 SQVTM, CDR2 ANQGSEA. The CDR3 is 14 amino acids. Between the trimmed V and J ends, which lost 6 bases and 4 bases, there was a span of 16 bases. CDR3 DNA: TGCAGCGTCGCCGGGAACCAACCTTACAATGAGCAGTTCTTC. The encoded protein is CSVAGNQPYNEQFF.

The chain couples TRBV11-1 to TRBJ2-1, with D hard to call. Trimming cost V 4 bases and J 0 bases, with 7 bases left between them. The CDR3 totals 14 residues. CDR1 is SGHAT, CDR2 FQDESV, per germline (reference sequence). The CDR3 here is CASSYSSSYNEQFF. Written as DNA, the CDR3 is TGTGCCAGCAGCTATAGCAGCTCCTACAATGAGCAGTTCTTC.

The chain combines TRBV6-5 with TRBJ2-7, with TRBD1 identical over 8 bases. With 0 bases clipped from V and 4 bases from J, the junction kept 5 bases outside the gene matches. Germline CDR1 and CDR2: MNHEY and SVGAGI. This CDR3 has 15 amino acids. The CDR3 coding sequence is TGTGCCAGCAGTTACTCGGTCACAGGGGGTTACGAGCAGTACTTC. Translated: CASSYSVTGGYEQYF.

This sequence joins TRBV7-2 and TRBJ2-1; weak D call: TRBD2 (5 bases). Trimming pared 2 bases from V and 4 bases from J, leaving 12 bases between. In germline, CDR1 is SGHTA, CDR2 FQGNSA. The CDR3 is 15 amino acids. This CDR3 is CASSLLVGAYNEQFF. CDR3 coding DNA: TGTGCCAGCAGCTTATTGGTGGGAGCGTACAATGAGCAGTTCTTC.

This chain links TRBV25-1 with TRBJ1-2; TRBD1 might be the D (6 bases). This CDR3 spans 15 amino acids. Germline CDR1 reads MGHDK; CDR2 reads SYGVNS. The ends were cut back, 8 bases at V and 8 bases at J, with 24 bases in the middle. The chain's CDR3 is CASSGGGSRSRGYTF. The DNA for the CDR3 is TGTGCCAGCTCGGGGGGGGGCTCACGTTCGAGGGGCTACACCTTC.

The rearrangement uses TRBV14 and TRBJ1-1; D uncertain. The CDR3 consists of 12 residues. CDR1 is SGHDN, CDR2 FVKESK, per germline. Trimming stripped 2 bases from V and 5 bases from J, with 6 bases between. In DNA, the CDR3 is TGTGCCAGCAGCCAATCAGTAACTGAAGCTTTCTTT. This sequence encodes CASSQSVTEAFF.

This clone was seen just once. This chain uses TRBV5-1 with TRBJ2-7; 10 nucleotides align to TRBD2. The CDR3 runs to 18 residues. Germline-derived CDR1 and CDR2 are SGHRS and YFSETQ. Trimming removed 2 bases from V and 2 bases from J; junction bases left unmatched: 13. The CDR3, as DNA: TGCGCCAGCAGCTTCTCGACTAGCGGGTATCTCAGTACCTACGAGCAGTACTTC. This codes for CASSFSTSGYLSTYEQYF. The entire variable domain, with the rest obtained from reference TRBV5-1 and TRBJ2-7, is as follows: KAGVTQTPRYLIKTRGQQVTLSCSPISGHRSVSWYQQTPGQGLQFLFEYFSETQRNKGNFPGRFSGRQFSNSRSEMNVSTLELGDSALYLCASSFSTSGYLSTYEQYFGPGTRLTVT.

The rearrangement links TRBV10-3 to TRBJ2-7, with 8 nucleotides matching TRBD2. Losses at the gene ends were 3 bases for V and 5 bases for J; bases not matched to a gene: 9. CDR1 ENHRY and CDR2 SYGVKD come from the germline V gene. This CDR3 is 15 amino acids long. This CDR3 reads CAISEQSGRFDEQYF. As DNA, the CDR3 is TGTGCCATCAGTGAACAAAGCGGGAGATTCGACGAGCAGTACTTC.

This chain joins TRBV5-1 and TRBJ1-4; TRBD1 aligns across 7 bases. The CDR3 extends over 14 amino acids. The ends lost 2 bases at V and 4 bases at J; junction bases unmatched: 2. The germline V gene has CDR1 SGHRS and CDR2 YFSETQ. Written as DNA, the CDR3 is TGCGCCAGCAGCTTAGGGACAGTTAATGAAAAACTGTTTTTT. Residues: CASSLGTVNEKLFF.

The chain uses TRBV30 and TRBJ2-5; tentatively, D is TRBD1 (5 bases). Germline CDR1 and CDR2: GTSNPN and SVGIG (reference sequence). The CDR3 length is 13 residues. V gave up 1 base and J gave up 7 bases, with 13 bases separating them. The CDR3 region is CAWSGQGTGTQYF. The DNA for the CDR3 is TGTGCCTGGAGTGGCCAGGGCACGGGGACCCAGTACTTC.

The rearrangement links TRBV20-1 to TRBJ2-2; D uncertain. Germline V lookup: CDR1 DFQATT, CDR2 SNEGSKA (reference sequence). V was pared by 2 bases and J by 5 bases, with 3 bases between. This CDR3 comprises 11 residues. The CDR3 spells CSARQTGELFF. In DNA form, the CDR3 reads TGCAGTGCTAGACAAACCGGGGAGCTGTTTTTT.

V usage is TRBV11-2 and J usage is TRBJ1-6, with D uncertain. V lost 2 bases, J lost 4 bases, and 6 bases lay in between. Germline V gene sequence: CDR1 SGHAT, CDR2 FQNNGV. This CDR3 has 14 amino acids. Written as DNA, the CDR3 is TGTGCCAGCAGCTTATTCGGGTATAATTCACCCCTCCACTTT. Its translation: CASSLFGYNSPLHF.

The V call is TRBV30, the J call TRBJ2-2, with D tentatively TRBD1 (7 bases). V was trimmed by 6 bases and J by 6 bases, leaving 17 bases between them. Per the germline V gene, CDR1 is GTSNPN and CDR2 is SVGIG (reference sequence). The CDR3 runs to 14 residues. CDR3 nucleotides: TGTGCCTGTATGGAGGGGGCCTGGTCCGGGGAGCTGTTTTTT. Encoded protein: CACMEGAWSGELFF.

The rearrangement joins TRBV10-3 to TRBJ1-2; tentative D call: TRBD1 (6 bases). The CDR3 is 13 residues long. The germline V gene has CDR1 ENHRY and CDR2 SYGVKD. Trimming pared 8 bases from V and 3 bases from J, leaving 13 bases between. CDR3 nucleotide sequence: TGTGCCATCGCCAGACAGGCAGACTATGGCTACACCTTC. Its protein is CAIARQADYGYTF.

The rearrangement uses TRBV10-3 and TRBJ1-2; weak D call: TRBD1 (5 bases). Germline-derived CDR1 and CDR2 are ENHRY and SYGVKD. Trimming took off 0 bases at V and 8 bases at J, with 13 bases between the two ends. This CDR3 has 14 residues. The CDR3 region is CAISESLRGKGYTF. CDR3 in DNA: TGTGCCATCAGTGAGTCTTTACGGGGGAAAGGCTACACCTTC.